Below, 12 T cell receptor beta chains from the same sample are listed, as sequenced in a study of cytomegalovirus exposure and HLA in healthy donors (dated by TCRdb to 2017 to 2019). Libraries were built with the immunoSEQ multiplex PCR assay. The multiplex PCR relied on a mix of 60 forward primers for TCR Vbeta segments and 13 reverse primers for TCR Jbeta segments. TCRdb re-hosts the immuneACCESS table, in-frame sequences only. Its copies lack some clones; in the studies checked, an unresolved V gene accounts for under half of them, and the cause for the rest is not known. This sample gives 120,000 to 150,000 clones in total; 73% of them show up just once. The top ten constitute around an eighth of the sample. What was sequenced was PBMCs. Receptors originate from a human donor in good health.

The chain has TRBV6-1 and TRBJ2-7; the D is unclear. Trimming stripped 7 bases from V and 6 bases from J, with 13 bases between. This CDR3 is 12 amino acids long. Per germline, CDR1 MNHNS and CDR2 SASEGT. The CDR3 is CASIGLVLEQYF. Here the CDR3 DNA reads TGTGCCAGCATCGGGTTGGTTCTCGAGCAGTACTTC.

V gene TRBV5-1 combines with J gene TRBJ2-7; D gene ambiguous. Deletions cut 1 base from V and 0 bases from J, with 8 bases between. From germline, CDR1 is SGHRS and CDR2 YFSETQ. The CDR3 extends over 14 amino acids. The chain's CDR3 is CASSLRSGSYEQYF. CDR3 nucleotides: TGCGCCAGCAGCTTGAGGTCGGGCTCCTACGAGCAGTACTTC. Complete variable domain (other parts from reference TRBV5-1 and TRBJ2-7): KAGVTQTPRYLIKTRGQQVTLSCSPISGHRSVSWYQQTPGQGLQFLFEYFSETQRNKGNFPGRFSGRQFSNSRSEMNVSTLELGDSALYLCASSLRSGSYEQYFGPGTRLTVT.

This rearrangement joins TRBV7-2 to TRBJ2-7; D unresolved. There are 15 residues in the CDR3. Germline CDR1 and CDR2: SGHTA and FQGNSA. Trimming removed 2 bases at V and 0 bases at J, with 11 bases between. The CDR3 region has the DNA TGTGCCAGCAGCTTAACTGGTGCCCACTCCTACGAGCAGTACTTC. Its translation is CASSLTGAHSYEQYF.

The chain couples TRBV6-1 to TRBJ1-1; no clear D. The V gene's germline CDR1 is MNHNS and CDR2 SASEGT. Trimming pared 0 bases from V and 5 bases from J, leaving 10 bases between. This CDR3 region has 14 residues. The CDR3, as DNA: TGTGCCAGCAGTGAAGCAGCCCTGAGGACTGAAGCTTTCTTT. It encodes CASSEAALRTEAFF.

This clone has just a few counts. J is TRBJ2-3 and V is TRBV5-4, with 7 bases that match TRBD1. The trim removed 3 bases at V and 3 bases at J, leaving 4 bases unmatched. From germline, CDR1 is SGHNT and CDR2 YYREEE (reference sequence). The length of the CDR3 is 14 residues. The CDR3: CASSSYRGTDTQYF. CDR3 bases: TGTGCCAGCAGCTCCTACAGGGGAACAGATACGCAGTATTTT.

The CDR3 sequence is CASSYVPDVRGGSSYTF. For the CDR3, the DNA is TGTGCCAGCAGCTACGTGCCCGACGTGAGGGGGGGGTCGAGCTACACCTTC. The chain joins TRBV5-4 to TRBJ1-2, with D perhaps matching TRBD1 (6 bases). Germline V gene lookup returns CDR1 SGHNT and CDR2 YYREEE (reference sequence). Trimming shortened V by 3 bases and J by 9 bases, and 27 bases separated the two germline ends. CDR3 length: 17 residues.

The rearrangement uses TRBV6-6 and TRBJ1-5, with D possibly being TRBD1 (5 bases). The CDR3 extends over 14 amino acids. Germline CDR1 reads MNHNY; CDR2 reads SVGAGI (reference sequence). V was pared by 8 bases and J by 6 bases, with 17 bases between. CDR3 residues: CASSARGGGQPQHF. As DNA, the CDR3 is TGTGCCAGCTCAGCCCGTGGGGGAGGTCAGCCCCAGCATTTT.

The CDR3 DNA sequence: TGTGCCAGCAGCATTTATAGTCAGCCCCAGCATTTT. It yields the protein CASSIYSQPQHF. V and J are TRBV7-2 and TRBJ1-5; D is unresolved. The CDR3 spans 12 residues. With 5 bases removed from V and 6 bases from J, the gap between germline ends came to 8 bases. Germline V gene lookup returns CDR1 SGHTA and CDR2 FQGNSA.

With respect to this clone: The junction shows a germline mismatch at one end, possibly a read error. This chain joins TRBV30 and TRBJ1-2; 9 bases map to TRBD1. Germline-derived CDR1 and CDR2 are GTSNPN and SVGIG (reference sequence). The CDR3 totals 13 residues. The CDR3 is CAWEPGQGYGYTF. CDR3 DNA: TGTGCCTGGGAGCCGGGACAGGGTTATGGTTACACCTTC.

CDR3 nucleotides: TGCGCCAGCAGCTTGGCCGCTAGTGTGAGCACAGATACGCAGTATTTT. It translates to CASSLAASVSTDTQYF. This chain links TRBV5-1 with TRBJ2-3; D unclear. Germline CDR1 and CDR2: SGHRS and YFSETQ. This CDR3 is 16 amino acids long. The V gene lost 0 bases and the J gene lost 0 bases, with 11 bases spanning the gap.

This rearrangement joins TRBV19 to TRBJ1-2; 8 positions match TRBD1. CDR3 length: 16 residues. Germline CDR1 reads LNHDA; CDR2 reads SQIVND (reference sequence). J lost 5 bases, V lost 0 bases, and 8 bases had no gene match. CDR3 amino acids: CASSIEVVTGVYGYTF. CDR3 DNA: TGTGCCAGTAGTATAGAAGTCGTGACAGGGGTGTATGGCTACACCTTC.

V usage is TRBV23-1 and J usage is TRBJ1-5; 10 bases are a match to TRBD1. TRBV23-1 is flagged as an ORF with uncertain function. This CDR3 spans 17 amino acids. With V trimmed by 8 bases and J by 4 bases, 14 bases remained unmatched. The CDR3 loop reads CASALRGGDRGNQPQHF. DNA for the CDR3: TGCGCCAGCGCCCTCAGGGGTGGGGACAGGGGAAATCAGCCCCAGCATTTT.